A selection of T cell receptor beta chains follows, all from one sample in a study of blood T cell repertoires in COVID-19. The protocol was immunoSEQ multiplex PCR, while the TCRdb copy is restricted to in-frame clones and leaves out a portion. The sample lists about 36,000 clones, about nine tenths occurring once. Sequencing was carried out using peripheral blood. All receptors derive from a human donor in a cohort sampled during active COVID-19. The CDR3 runs from the conserved cysteine through the conserved F or W. The D gene is left open where the match is weak. Not all rows give a size; the values are once, few, many and, for expanded clones, a class.

CASSVALAEYNEQFF	TGTGCCAGCAGCGTAGCCCTAGCGGAATACAATGAGCAGTTCTTC	TRBV9	TRBJ2-1	TRBD2	.
CASSLVSSNEQFF	TGTGCCAGCAGCTTGGTGTCTAGCAATGAGCAGTTCTTC	TRBV5-4	TRBJ2-1	.	.
CASKEDGLTDTQYF	TGCGCCAGCAAGGAGGACGGCCTCACAGATACGCAGTATTTT	TRBV5-1	TRBJ2-3	.	.
CASSPGLLFDEQFF	TGTGCCAGCAGCCCGGGACTGCTATTCGATGAGCAGTTCTTC	TRBV11-2	TRBJ2-1	.	.
CASSLEGTAYGYTF	TGTGCCAGCAGCTTGGAGGGGACAGCCTATGGCTACACCTTC	TRBV5-4	TRBJ1-2	TRBD1	.
CASTKRGAKGNTIYF	TGTGCCAGCACGAAGCGGGGGGCGAAAGGAAACACCATATATTTT	TRBV6-5	TRBJ1-3	.	.
CASSSLQGANTEAFF	TGCGCCAGCAGCTCATTACAGGGGGCTAACACTGAAGCTTTCTTT	TRBV5-1	TRBJ1-1	TRBD1	.
CSVGHDRVNQPQHF	TGCAGCGTTGGGCATGACAGGGTCAATCAGCCCCAGCATTTT	TRBV29-1	TRBJ1-5	TRBD1	.
CASSYAGSRTGAYEQYF	TGCGCCAGCAGCTACGCTGGCTCCCGGACAGGGGCCTACGAGCAGTACTTC	TRBV5-1	TRBJ2-7	TRBD1	.
CASSPGAWETQYF	TGTGCCAGCAGCCCAGGGGCCTGGGAGACCCAGTACTTC	TRBV7-3	TRBJ2-5	.	once
CASSLEGRGRYNEQFF	TGTGCCAGCAGCTTGGAGGGAAGGGGGCGATACAATGAGCAGTTCTTC	TRBV5-6	TRBJ2-1	TRBD1	.
CASSDEYEQYF	TGTGCCAGCAGTGACGAGTACGAGCAGTACTTC	TRBV2	TRBJ2-7	.	.
CASSVGLAANSYEQYF	TGTGCCAGCAGCGTAGGGCTAGCGGCCAATTCGTACGAGCAGTACTTC	TRBV9	TRBJ2-7	TRBD2	.
CATSRGESSYEQYF	TGTGCCACCAGCAGAGGGGAGAGCTCCTACGAGCAGTACTTC	TRBV15	TRBJ2-7	.	.
CATSDPQGEVYGYTF	TGTGCCACCAGTGACCCACAGGGAGAAGTCTATGGCTACACCTTC	TRBV24-1	TRBJ1-2	.	.
CASSLGGSRWGEQYF	TGTGCCAGCAGCCTTGGCGGGAGCCGATGGGGCGAGCAGTACTTC	TRBV7-8	TRBJ2-7	TRBD2	.
CASSLGQSTGELFF	TGCGCCAGCAGCTTGGGACAGAGTACCGGGGAGCTGTTTTTT	TRBV5-1	TRBJ2-2	.	.